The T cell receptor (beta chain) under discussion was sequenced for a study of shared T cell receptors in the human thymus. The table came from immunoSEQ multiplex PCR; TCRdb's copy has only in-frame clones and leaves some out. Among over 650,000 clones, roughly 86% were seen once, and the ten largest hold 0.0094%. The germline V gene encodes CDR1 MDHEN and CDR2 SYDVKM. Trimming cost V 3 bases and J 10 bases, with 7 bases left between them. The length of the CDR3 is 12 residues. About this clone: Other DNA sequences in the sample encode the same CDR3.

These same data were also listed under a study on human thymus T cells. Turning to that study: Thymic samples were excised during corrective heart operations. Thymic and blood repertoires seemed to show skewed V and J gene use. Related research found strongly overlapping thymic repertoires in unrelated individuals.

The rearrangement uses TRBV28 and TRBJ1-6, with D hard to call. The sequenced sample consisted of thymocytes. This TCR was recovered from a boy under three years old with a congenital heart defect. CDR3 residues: CASSFGVSPLHF. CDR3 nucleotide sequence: TGTGCCAGCAGTTTCGGGGTATCACCCCTCCACTTT. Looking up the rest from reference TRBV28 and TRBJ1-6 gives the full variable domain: DVKVTQSSRYLVKRTGEKVFLECVQDMDHENMFWYRQDPGLGLRLIYFSYDVKMKEKGDIPEGYSVSREKKERFSLILESASTNQTSMYLCASSFGVSPLHFGNGTRLTVT.